One and the same sample provided the 28 T cell receptor beta chains below, sequenced in a study of CD4 and CD8 cells across lung adenocarcinoma regions listed by TCRdb under 2018. Library generation was performed with PCR. TCRdb shows the sequencer as HiSeq X Ten. TCRdb trimmed public reads at Q25 via fastp, called clones via MiXCR and kept in-frame beta chains. All rows with the same CDR3 protein become a single entry with the most common DNA and genes. Recorded for this sample are about 16,000 distinct CDR3 sequences; around 52% of them occurred a single time. The ten largest clones capture approximately 29% of the sample. The sample taken for sequencing was CD8+ T cells from the center of a lung tumor. What this sample's cell subset or site label stands for: tumor center region. The receptors shown here come from a female donor with lung adenocarcinoma. The CD4 and CD8 labels of this study may be unreliable.

On this clonotype itself: A junction end diverges from the germline sequence, so it may reflect a read error. This rearrangement joins TRBV10-3 to TRBJ2-5; D might be TRBD1 or TRBD2, each matching 6 bases. The length of the CDR3 is 14 residues. The germline CDR1 and CDR2 sequences are ENHRY and SYGVKD. In DNA, the CDR3 is TGTGCGGGCAACGTCGGAGGGGACACAGAGACGCAGTACTTC. Protein product: CAGNVGGDTETQYF.

This clonotype was counted a single time. The genes are TRBV27 and TRBJ2-4; 7 bases fit TRBD2. Germline lookup yields CDR1 MNHEY and CDR2 SMNVEV (reference sequence). This CDR3 is 16 amino acids long. V was pared by 6 bases and J by 0 bases, with 8 bases of the junction left unmatched. CDR3 sequence reads: CASSAGRALAKNIQYF. The DNA for the CDR3 is TGTGCCAGCAGCGCAGGGAGGGCGCTAGCCAAAAACATTCAGTACTTC.

About this clonotype itself: At one of its ends the junction is not consistent with the germline gene, which may arise from a read error. The DNA of the CDR3 is TGTGCCAGCAGCGAGGGAGCGGGAGGCACAGATACGCAGTATTTC. Amino acids: CASSEGAGGTDTQYF. This sequence joins TRBV6-1 and TRBJ2-4, with 9 bases matching TRBD2. The CDR3 covers 15 residues. CDR1 and CDR2 from the germline V gene are MNHNS and SASEGT.

This clonotype was counted only a few times. CDR3 bases: TGTGCCAGCAGTTACCGTACCACAGGGAGCAATGAGCAGTTCTTC. This gives the protein CASSYRTTGSNEQFF. The V gene is TRBV6-5, the J gene TRBJ2-1; possibly TRBD1 for D (6 bases). Germline lookup yields CDR1 MNHEY and CDR2 SVGAGI. Trimming removed 2 bases from V and 6 bases from J, with 14 bases in between. CDR3 length equals 15 residues.

This clonotype was observed at least ten times. The V gene is TRBV10-1, the J gene TRBJ2-2, with 7 bases matching TRBD2. The CDR3 has 16 residues. The germline CDR1 and CDR2 sequences are WNHNN and SYGVQD (reference sequence). Trimming removed 3 bases from V and 7 bases from J; junction bases left unmatched: 11. The CDR3 region is CASSEGTTILGGELFF. The CDR3 region has the DNA TGCGCCAGCAGTGAAGGGACTACCATCCTCGGCGGGGAGCTGTTTTTT.

This chain links TRBV7-6 with TRBJ2-5; 8 nucleotides match TRBD2. The CDR3 has 15 amino acids. Germline CDR1 and CDR2: SGHVS and FNYEAQ. With 1 base clipped from V and 5 bases from J, the junction kept 6 bases outside the gene matches. The CDR3 loop is CASSLEIAGLETQYF. The CDR3 DNA sequence: TGTGCCAGCAGCTTAGAAATAGCGGGATTGGAGACCCAGTACTTC.

J is TRBJ2-4 and V is TRBV10-3; the match to TRBD1 covers 7 bases. The end of the DNA is better explained by TRBJ2-3, so the J call may be wrong. The CDR3 covers 16 residues. Germline lookup yields CDR1 ENHRY and CDR2 SYGVKD. CDR3 DNA sequence: TGTGCGTGCCGCCCTAGGGGGCTGCGAGCCAAAAACATTCAGTATTTT. Translating gives CACRPRGLRAKNIQYF.

V gene TRBV6-1 combines with J gene TRBJ2-1; 9 nucleotides align to TRBD2. V dropped 6 bases and J dropped 10; count of bases not matched to a gene: 13. The germline CDR1 and CDR2 sequences are MNHNS and SASEGT. CDR3 length: 15 amino acids. The CDR3 here is CASRGTPGLAGEQFF. Written as DNA, the CDR3 is TGTGCCAGCAGGGGAACCCCGGGACTAGCAGGGGAGCAGTTCTTC.

The table lists this clonotype with many counts. This chain uses TRBV6-1 with TRBJ2-5; D might be TRBD1 (5 bases). The better agreement between TRBJ2-7 and the DNA end casts doubt on the J call. Germline assignment: CDR1 MNHNS and CDR2 SASEGT. CDR3 size: 16 residues. Here the CDR3 reads CASSEKWQGAPYEQYF. In nucleotides, the CDR3 is TGTGCCAGCAGTGAGAAATGGCAGGGCGCACCCTACGAGCAGTACTTC.

The chain combines TRBV12-3 or TRBV12-4 with TRBJ2-3, with D unclear. CDR3 length equals 14 residues. Trimming removed 6 bases from V and 0 bases from J, with 10 bases in between. The CDR3 loop reads CASSQARSTDTQYF. CDR3 nucleotide sequence: TGTGCCAGCAGCCAGGCGCGCAGCACAGATACGCAGTATTTT.

V and J are TRBV27 and TRBJ2-2; unclear D gene. In germline, CDR1 is MNHEY, CDR2 SMNVEV (reference sequence). The V gene lost 7 bases and the J gene lost 1 base, with 4 bases spanning the gap. CDR3 size: 12 residues. This CDR3 is CASMLNTGELFF. CDR3 nucleotides: TGTGCCAGCATGTTGAACACCGGGGAGCTGTTTTTT.

The gene calls are TRBV6-1 and TRBJ2-3; tentatively, D is TRBD2 (6 bases). The DNA end lines up better with TRBJ2-7; the J call may be wrong. The CDR3 consists of 15 residues. Germline loops: CDR1 MNHNS, CDR2 SASEGT. As DNA, the CDR3 is TGTGCCAGCAGTCGGACTCGGGGAGGCCAAGACACGCAGTACTTC. The encoded protein is CASSRTRGGQDTQYF.

The gene calls are TRBV6-1 and TRBJ1-4; the D gene is possibly TRBD1 (5 bases). Trimming removed 6 bases at V and 0 bases at J, with 8 bases between. CDR1 MNHNS and CDR2 SASEGT come from the germline V gene. The CDR3 extends over 14 amino acids. The CDR3 nucleotides are TGTGCCAGCAGCGAGGGGACAACTAATGAAAAACTGTTTTTT. It translates to CASSEGTTNEKLFF.

This chain joins TRBV10-1 and TRBJ2-5; tentative D call: TRBD1 (5 bases). The closer fit of TRBJ2-7 to the DNA end suggests the J call may be wrong. The germline CDR1 and CDR2 sequences are WNHNN and SYGVQD (reference sequence). The CDR3 is 14 residues long. CDR3 nucleotides: TGCGCCAGCAGTGAGTACCCAGGGTTGGGCGAGCAGTACTTC. This translates into CASSEYPGLGEQYF.

V usage is TRBV27 and J usage is TRBJ2-5; 8 nucleotides match TRBD2. Trimming took 6 bases from V and 2 from J; bases not matched to a gene: 11. Looked up from germline, CDR1 is MNHEY and CDR2 is SMNVEV (reference sequence). CDR3 length equals 16 residues. The chain's CDR3 is CASSPGLVNRQETQYF. The CDR3 nucleotides read TGTGCCAGCAGCCCGGGACTAGTAAATCGACAAGAGACCCAGTACTTC.

This clonotype has a handful of counts. The genes are TRBV10-1 and TRBJ2-7, with a weak D call TRBD2 (6 bases). V dropped 10 bases and J dropped 0 bases, with 19 bases sitting between them. In germline, CDR1 is WNHNN, CDR2 SYGVQD (reference sequence). The CDR3 loop spans 15 amino acids. CDR3 DNA: TGCGCCATTAGCTCATGGGGGAGGAGCTCCTACGAGCAGTACTTC. Protein product: CAISSWGRSSYEQYF.

The chain is built from TRBV6-1 and TRBJ2-4, with 7 bases fitting TRBD1. J gave up 4 bases and V 4 bases, and 1 base lay outside the gene matches. This CDR3 is built from 13 residues. In germline, CDR1 is MNHNS, CDR2 SASEGT. The CDR3 sequence is CASSGQGKNIQYF. For the CDR3, the DNA is TGTGCCAGCAGTGGACAGGGTAAAAACATTCAGTACTTC.

Note on this clonotype: A single base separates this from a much larger clone, so it may be a read error. The rearrangement joins TRBV6-4 to TRBJ2-2; no clear D gene. CDR1 MRHNA and CDR2 SNTAGT come from the germline V gene. The V gene lost 7 bases and the J gene lost 7 bases, with 10 bases spanning the gap. This CDR3 has 12 residues. For the CDR3, the DNA is TGTGCCAGCACCGGCGGTATCGGGGAGCTGTTTTTT. Its protein product is CASTGGIGELFF.

By its share, this clonotype is medium-sized (0.01 to 0.1%). V usage is TRBV6-6 and J usage is TRBJ1-2; TRBD1 aligns across 10 bases. Germline-derived CDR1 and CDR2 are MNHNY and SVGAGI (reference sequence). The CDR3 sequence is 14 residues long. With 7 bases clipped from V and 8 bases from J, the junction kept 10 bases outside the gene matches. The CDR3 region has the DNA TGTGCCAGCAATACCGGGACAGGGGTAGGGGGCTACACCTTC. Residues: CASNTGTGVGGYTF.

This chain connects TRBV6-2 or TRBV6-3 to TRBJ2-4, with D possibly being TRBD2 (5 bases). The length of the CDR3 is 17 residues. Trimming took 5 bases from V and 13 from J, leaving 30 bases between them. Germline values: CDR1 MNHEY, CDR2 SVGEGT. This CDR3 reads CASSEGTGGRAKDTQYF. The CDR3, as DNA: TGTGCCAGCAGTGAGGGTACCGGCGGTCGTGCCAAAGACACCCAGTACTTC.

In regard to this clonotype: An end of the junction does not agree with germline; a read error may underlie this. This chain links TRBV10-1 with TRBJ2-3; 7 positions agree with TRBD2. The CDR3 contains 14 residues. Germline V gene lookup returns CDR1 WNHNN and CDR2 SYGVQD (reference sequence). The CDR3 sequence is CAGSGVTSTDTQYF. The CDR3 DNA reads as TGCGCCGGCAGCGGGGTAACTAGCACAGATACGCAGTATTTT.

The J gene is TRBJ2-3, the V gene TRBV11-2; D gene unclear. The V end lost 5 bases, the J end lost 3 bases, and 3 bases lay between the germline ends. Per the germline V gene, CDR1 is SGHAT and CDR2 is FQNNGV. This CDR3 comprises 11 residues. The CDR3 DNA follows: TGTGCCAGCAGCCGGACAGATACGCAGTATTTT. Residues: CASSRTDTQYF.

Here the CDR3 reads CASSLGGVGTGELFF. Here the CDR3 DNA reads TGTGCCAGCAGCTTGGGCGGGGTCGGGACCGGGGAGCTGTTTTTT. The V call is TRBV5-6, the J call TRBJ2-2; D perhaps matches TRBD2 (6 bases). The germline gives CDR1 SGHDT, CDR2 YYEEEE. The ends were cut back, 0 bases at V and 5 bases at J, with 11 bases in the middle. The CDR3 spans 15 residues.

About this clonotype itself: One end of the junction varies from germline; a read error may be responsible. This sequence joins TRBV14 and TRBJ1-1, with D tentatively TRBD1 (5 bases). This CDR3 contains 13 residues. Germline CDR1 is SGHDN and CDR2 is FVKESK. The CDR3 sequence: CASKSGPNNDDSF. CDR3 coding DNA: TGTGCCAGCAAATCAGGGCCGAACAATGACGATTCCTTC.

This clonotype was found many times. The rearrangement joins TRBV7-6 to TRBJ2-5, with D unclear. Germline V gene data show CDR1 as SGHVS and CDR2 as FNYEAQ. V dropped 5 bases and J dropped 5 bases, with 15 bases sitting between them. The CDR3 consists of 14 residues. CDR3 in amino acids: CASSPGEAWETQYF. The CDR3 region has the DNA TGTGCCAGCAGCCCCGGCGAAGCTTGGGAGACCCAGTACTTC.

This clonotype has more than one count but fewer than ten. The chain employs TRBV7-2 and TRBJ2-5; D call uncertain. Trimming stripped 1 base from V and 5 bases from J, with 8 bases between. Germline assignment: CDR1 SGHTA and CDR2 FQGNSA. The CDR3 is 13 amino acids. The CDR3 bases are TGTGCCAGCAGCTTAGTCGTGCGGGAGACCCAGTACTTC. Translating it yields CASSLVVRETQYF.

V usage is TRBV4-1 and J usage is TRBJ1-5; D gene unclear. With 0 bases removed from V and 4 bases from J, the gap between germline ends came to 10 bases. Per germline, CDR1 MGHRA and CDR2 YSYEKL. CDR3 length: 15 amino acids. The DNA of the CDR3 is TGCGCCAGCAGCCAAGAGCCGTCAGCTAATCAGCCCCAGCATTTT. Protein product: CASSQEPSANQPQHF.

About this clonotype: One junction end disagrees with the germline gene, perhaps due to a read error. The V call is TRBV6-1, the J call TRBJ1-5; D call uncertain. Germline values: CDR1 MNHNS, CDR2 SASEGT. CDR3 size: 13 residues. In nucleotides, the CDR3 is TGTGCCAGCAGTGACTACAATAATCAGCCCCACCACTTT. The encoded protein is CASSDYNNQPHHF.